The present entry profiles one TCR beta chain with its context. Profiled with immunoSEQ multiplex PCR; TCRdb holds only in-frame clones, not every one. The table lists 53,000 or so clones, over 90% of them singletons. The data belong to a study of blood T cell repertoires in COVID-19. The source material was peripheral blood. The sequence derives from a human donor in a cohort sampled during active COVID-19.

The CDR3 reads CASSLAPQETQYF. The CDR3 DNA reads TGCGCCAGCAGCTTGGCTCCCCAAGAGACCCAGTACTTC. This sequence joins TRBV5-1 and TRBJ2-5; D unclear. The CDR3 totals 13 residues. Trimming removed 0 bases at V and 1 base at J, with 4 bases between. Per the germline V gene, CDR1 is SGHRS and CDR2 is YFSETQ.